The 32 T cell receptor beta chains in this list originate from one sample, sequenced in a study of blood T cell repertoires in COVID-19. Repertoires were generated with immunoSEQ multiplex PCR, while TCRdb's copy carries only in-frame clones and drops some. There are 100,000 to 130,000 clones in the sample; 85% to 95% occur only once, and less than 1.5% lies in the top ten. Sequencing was done on a sample of peripheral blood. The receptors come from a woman in her twenties or thirties with acute or convalescent COVID-19.

This clone was observed a few times. The J gene is TRBJ1-5, the V gene TRBV18, with 7 bases matching TRBD1. The CDR3 consists of 14 residues. Trimming at V came to 2 bases and at J to 6 bases, leaving 4 bases not matched to a gene. The germline gives CDR1 KGHSH, CDR2 LQKENI. This CDR3 reads CASSPETGPQPQHF. The CDR3, as DNA: TGTGCCAGCTCACCAGAGACAGGGCCTCAGCCCCAGCATTTT.

This clone was recorded once. The chain has TRBV5-4 and TRBJ2-7, with D possibly TRBD2 on 5 matching bases. The CDR3 spans 16 residues. Germline assignment: CDR1 SGHNT and CDR2 YYREEE (reference sequence). V was trimmed by 1 base and J by 3 bases, leaving 17 bases between them. CDR3 amino acids: CASSLRGGERNYEQYF. The CDR3, as DNA: TGTGCCAGCAGCTTGCGGGGTGGTGAGCGGAACTACGAGCAGTACTTC.

The chain links TRBV5-6 to TRBJ1-2; the D gene is possibly TRBD1 (5 bases). V gave up 2 bases and J gave up 4 bases, with 9 bases separating them. Germline CDR1 is SGHDT and CDR2 is YYEEEE. CDR3 length: 13 residues. CDR3 sequence (DNA): TGTGCCAGCAGCTTTTCACAGGTCTATGGCTACACCTTC. Amino acids: CASSFSQVYGYTF.

The gene calls are TRBV5-1 and TRBJ1-2, with D possibly TRBD1 on 6 matching bases. There are 18 residues in the CDR3. Trimming stripped 4 bases from V and 1 base from J, with 23 bases between. CDR1 and CDR2 (germline): SGHRS, YFSETQ. The CDR3 loop reads CASSSINNPGHSNYGYTF. The DNA of the CDR3 is TGCGCCAGCAGCAGCATAAATAATCCGGGACATAGTAACTATGGCTACACCTTC.

This chain uses TRBV28 with TRBJ2-5; 8 bases line up with TRBD2. V gave up 6 bases and J gave up 5 bases; unmatched junction bases: 11. The CDR3 runs 15 residues. The germline gives CDR1 MDHEN, CDR2 SYDVKM. The chain's CDR3 is CASSSGAGGKETQYF. In DNA form, the CDR3 reads TGTGCCAGCAGCTCCGGTGCGGGGGGTAAGGAGACCCAGTACTTC.

The V gene is TRBV7-9, the J gene TRBJ2-2; D remains ambiguous. CDR1 and CDR2 (germline): SEHNR, FQNEAQ (reference sequence). The CDR3 spans 13 residues. Deletions cut 3 bases from V and 7 bases from J, with 9 bases between. The CDR3 sequence: CASSFDSGGELFF. CDR3 bases: TGTGCCAGCAGCTTCGACTCCGGCGGGGAGCTGTTTTTT.

The CDR3 DNA sequence: TGTGCCAGCAGCACCACAAGACAGGGTGATAATTCACCCCTCCACTTT. It codes for CASSTTRQGDNSPLHF. The chain has TRBV11-3 and TRBJ1-6; 7 bases map to TRBD1. CDR1 and CDR2 (germline): SGHNT, YENEEA. V was clipped by 5 bases and J by 5 bases; unmatched bases: 9. The CDR3 covers 16 residues.

This chain uses TRBV9 with TRBJ2-5, with 9 bases lining up with TRBD2. Germline V gives CDR1 SGDLS, CDR2 YYNGEE. The CDR3 totals 15 residues. V was clipped by 3 bases and J by 1 base; unmatched bases: 4. CDR3 region: CASSGSGRPQETQYF. The CDR3 bases are TGTGCCAGCAGCGGAAGCGGGAGGCCCCAAGAGACCCAGTACTTC.

The chain's CDR3 is CASSLTGSGTNEKLFF. In DNA form, the CDR3 reads TGCGCCAGCAGCTTGACAGGGAGCGGCACTAATGAAAAACTGTTTTTT. The chain joins TRBV5-1 to TRBJ1-4; D possibly corresponds to TRBD1 (6 bases). The CDR3 loop spans 16 amino acids. The germline V gene has CDR1 SGHRS and CDR2 YFSETQ. V lost 1 base and J lost 2, with 12 bases in between.

The rearrangement uses TRBV6-5 and TRBJ1-1; a weak D match, TRBD1 (6 bases). Trimming took off 10 bases at V and 2 bases at J, with 11 bases between the two ends. Germline-derived CDR1 and CDR2 are MNHEY and SVGAGI. CDR3 size: 12 residues. CDR3 in DNA: TGTGCCAACTCCGGGACAAACACTGAAGCTTTCTTT. Translated: CANSGTNTEAFF.

J is TRBJ1-5 and V is TRBV28; 11 bases are a match to TRBD1. The J segment lost 4 bases and the V segment lost 4 bases, leaving 9 bases of the junction unmatched. Per germline, CDR1 MDHEN and CDR2 SYDVKM. The CDR3 runs to 17 residues. In DNA form, the CDR3 reads TGTGCCAGCAGTTCGCCATATGGGACAGGGGGTAATCAGCCCCAGCATTTT. Its translation is CASSSPYGTGGNQPQHF.

The V and J genes are TRBV5-4 and TRBJ2-7; 8 nucleotides align to TRBD2. V lost 2 bases and J lost 3; bases outside the gene matches: 10. Germline V gives CDR1 SGHNT, CDR2 YYREEE (reference sequence). This CDR3 comprises 16 residues. DNA of the CDR3: TGTGCCAGCAGCTTCTCGGAGTACGGGGGGGGCTACGAGCAGTACTTC. Protein product: CASSFSEYGGGYEQYF.

This sequence joins TRBV2 and TRBJ2-7; 7 nucleotides align to TRBD1. After removal of 8 bases from V and 0 bases from J, the junction contained 4 bases not matched to a gene. This CDR3 region has 13 residues. Germline V lookup: CDR1 SNHLY, CDR2 FYNNEI. The CDR3 DNA follows: TGTGCCAGCGACTGGGACAGCTCCTACGAGCAGTACTTC. It specifies CASDWDSSYEQYF.

The chain couples TRBV24-1 to TRBJ2-3, with a tentative D call TRBD2 (6 bases). Trimming stripped 5 bases from V and 4 bases from J, with 18 bases between. The CDR3 has 16 amino acids. The V gene's germline CDR1 is KGHDR and CDR2 SFDVKD. CDR3 DNA: TGTGCCACCAGTGGCCCGACTAGAGGGGTTGCAGATACGCAGTATTTT. As protein: CATSGPTRGVADTQYF.

The chain has TRBV6-5 and TRBJ1-1; 8 bases are shared with TRBD1. After removal of 8 bases from V and 1 base from J, the junction contained 6 bases not matched to a gene. This CDR3 is 14 amino acids long. The germline V gene has CDR1 MNHEY and CDR2 SVGAGI. This CDR3 is CASAGQVANTEAFF. The CDR3 nucleotides are TGTGCCAGCGCGGGACAGGTGGCGAACACTGAAGCTTTCTTT.

In nucleotides, the CDR3 is TGCGCCAGCAGTACGGGACAGGGCGTTGGCTACACCTTC. Its protein is CASSTGQGVGYTF. This sequence joins TRBV5-1 and TRBJ1-2, with TRBD1 identical over 9 bases. The V gene's germline CDR1 is SGHRS and CDR2 YFSETQ. This CDR3 region has 13 residues. V shed 5 bases, J shed 7 bases, and the junction held 6 bases outside the gene matches.

The chain recombines TRBV27 with TRBJ2-7; 8 bases align to TRBD1. CDR3 size: 15 residues. V dropped 8 bases and J dropped 2; count of bases not matched to a gene: 11. Germline V gene lookup returns CDR1 MNHEY and CDR2 SMNVEV (reference sequence). The CDR3 reads CASRQDRDIAYEQYF. The CDR3 DNA reads as TGTGCCAGCCGCCAGGACAGGGATATAGCCTACGAGCAGTACTTC.

The chain combines TRBV6-5 with TRBJ2-1; 9 bases are shared with TRBD2. CDR1 and CDR2 (germline): MNHEY, SVGAGI. The V and J ends lost 7 bases and 6 bases, in that order; junction bases with no gene match: 10. This CDR3 region has 15 residues. The CDR3 reads CASTPGLARINEQFF. In DNA, the CDR3 is TGTGCCAGCACCCCGGGACTAGCTAGGATCAATGAGCAGTTCTTC.

V usage is TRBV18 and J usage is TRBJ1-1; 7 bases map to TRBD1. This CDR3 spans 15 amino acids. Trimming removed 4 bases from V and 5 bases from J; junction bases left unmatched: 10. Germline V gene lookup returns CDR1 KGHSH and CDR2 LQKENI. Here the CDR3 reads CASSQRGQKETEAFF. In DNA form, the CDR3 reads TGTGCCAGCTCACAGAGGGGGCAGAAAGAGACTGAAGCTTTCTTT.

The V gene is TRBV5-1, the J gene TRBJ2-2; 9 bases are shared with TRBD1. The V and J ends lost 3 bases and 3 bases, in that order; junction bases with no gene match: 6. This CDR3 has 16 residues. CDR1 is SGHRS and CDR2 is YFSETQ in the germline V gene. CDR3 loop: CASSSSGTGYTGELFF. CDR3 DNA: TGCGCCAGCAGCTCCTCCGGGACAGGGTACACCGGGGAGCTGTTTTTT.

The chain employs TRBV7-3 and TRBJ2-1; D is uncertain. Trimming pared 5 bases from V and 3 bases from J, leaving 8 bases between. The germline gives CDR1 SGHTA, CDR2 FQGTGA. The CDR3 spans 13 residues. CDR3 DNA: TGTGCCAGCAGCCCCCTGAGCTACAATGAGCAGTTCTTC. Translation: CASSPLSYNEQFF.

The genes are TRBV21-1 and TRBJ2-5; the table's D gene call, TRBD2, was not cross checked with the DNA. TRBV21-1 is termed a pseudogene. This CDR3 is 19 amino acids long. CDR3 in amino acids: CASSVRGPNWETKGETQYF. DNA for the CDR3: TGTGCCAGCAGCGTCCGGGGTCCTAACTGGGAGACTAAAGGAGAGACCCAGTACTTC.

The gene calls are TRBV20-1 and TRBJ2-3, with D uncertain. The V gene's germline CDR1 is DFQATT and CDR2 SNEGSKA (reference sequence). V shed 3 bases and J shed 4 bases, with 5 bases lying between them. There are 11 residues in the CDR3. The CDR3 loop reads CSASRADTQYF. The CDR3, as DNA: TGCAGTGCTAGTCGAGCAGATACGCAGTATTTT.

This sequence joins TRBV30 and TRBJ2-1; the D is unclear. The CDR3 spans 14 residues. Germline CDR1 and CDR2: GTSNPN and SVGIG (reference sequence). The V end was cut by 4 bases, the J end by 0 bases, with 10 bases between. This CDR3 reads CAWTSWSSYNEQFF. DNA for the CDR3: TGTGCCTGGACGTCCTGGAGCTCCTACAATGAGCAGTTCTTC.

CDR3 region: CASSLLRTGEQYF. CDR3 bases: TGTGCCAGCAGCCTACTTAGGACGGGAGAGCAGTACTTC. This rearrangement joins TRBV11-1 to TRBJ2-7; D may be TRBD2 (5 bases). The CDR3 covers 13 residues. The ends were cut back, 5 bases at V and 7 bases at J, with 15 bases in the middle. CDR1 and CDR2 from the germline V gene are SGHAT and FQDESV (reference sequence).

Only one count was recorded for this clone. The rearrangement uses TRBV15 and TRBJ1-4; D unresolved. Trimming took off 5 bases at V and 2 bases at J, with 9 bases between the two ends. The CDR3 length is 14 residues. The germline V gene encodes CDR1 LNHNV and CDR2 YYDKDF (reference sequence). CDR3 in amino acids: CATSWRVTNEKLFF. The CDR3 coding sequence is TGTGCCACCAGCTGGAGGGTTACTAATGAAAAACTGTTTTTT.

The genes are TRBV18 and TRBJ1-1; weak D call: TRBD1 (5 bases). The V gene's germline CDR1 is KGHSH and CDR2 LQKENI. The CDR3 spans 15 residues. V lost 1 base and J 4 bases, leaving 13 bases between the germline ends. DNA of the CDR3: TGTGCCAGCTCACCACGGGGGGGATGGGGCACTGAAGCTTTCTTT. Translation: CASSPRGGWGTEAFF. Full variable domain (missing parts from reference TRBV18 and TRBJ1-1): NAGVMQNPRHLVRRRGQEARLRCSPMKGHSHVYWYRQLPEEGLKFMVYLQKENIIDESGMPKERFSAEFPKEGPSILRIQQVVRGDSAAYFCASSPRGGWGTEAFFGQGTRLTVV.

The rearrangement joins TRBV4-2 to TRBJ1-4, with TRBD1 as a possible D gene (5 bases). Germline V CDR1 and CDR2: LGHNA, YNFKEQ. This CDR3 spans 16 amino acids. Trimming took off 3 bases at V and 5 bases at J, with 16 bases between the two ends. The CDR3: CASSQEPDRENEKLFF. CDR3 DNA sequence: TGTGCCAGCAGCCAGGAGCCTGACAGAGAAAATGAAAAACTGTTTTTT.

V usage is TRBV7-8 and J usage is TRBJ1-2; D gene ambiguous. Trimming took off 2 bases at V and 0 bases at J, with 7 bases between the two ends. CDR1 is SGHVS and CDR2 is FQNEAQ in the germline V gene. This CDR3 comprises 14 residues. CDR3 coding DNA: TGTGCCAGCAGCTTATCTCCAGCTAACTATGGCTACACCTTC. This sequence encodes CASSLSPANYGYTF.

This chain uses TRBV6-5 with TRBJ1-1, with 7 bases fitting TRBD1. Trimming at V came to 1 base and at J to 4 bases, leaving 6 bases not matched to a gene. CDR1 is MNHEY and CDR2 is SVGAGI in the germline V gene. The CDR3 runs 15 residues. This CDR3 reads CASSYLDRPSTEAFF. Here the CDR3 DNA reads TGTGCCAGCAGTTACTTGGACAGGCCGAGCACTGAAGCTTTCTTT.

V gene TRBV7-9 combines with J gene TRBJ1-1; D gene uncertain. CDR3 length equals 15 residues. Germline CDR1 SEHNR, CDR2 FQNEAQ (reference sequence). V shed 4 bases and J shed 0 bases, with 12 bases lying between them. CDR3 nucleotides: TGTGCCAGCAGCTCTACTATGCTCATGAACACTGAAGCTTTCTTT. Protein product: CASSSTMLMNTEAFF.

The V gene is TRBV2, the J gene TRBJ2-1; 9 bases are a match to TRBD1. After removal of 6 bases from V and 4 bases from J, the junction contained 7 bases not matched to a gene. The CDR3 runs 15 residues. CDR1 and CDR2 from the germline V gene are SNHLY and FYNNEI. In nucleotides, the CDR3 is TGTGCCAGCAGGGGGGACAGGGCCTTATACAATGAGCAGTTCTTC. Its protein is CASRGDRALYNEQFF.